This T cell receptor beta chain was sequenced for a study of blood T cell repertoires in COVID-19. Whole-study context: PBMCs, B-cell-depleted T cells, or T cells provided the cDNA or gDNA that made up the material.

Data came from immunoSEQ multiplex PCR; TCRdb stores just in-frame clones and leaves some out. The table shows over 100,000 clones, with approximately 83% occurring only once. The length of the CDR3 is 12 residues. Trimming pared 3 bases from V and 8 bases from J, leaving 10 bases between. The clonotype comes from a woman in her 70s with acute or convalescent COVID-19. This sequence joins TRBV12-3 or TRBV12-4 and TRBJ1-2; tentative D call: TRBD1 (6 bases). Sequencing used peripheral blood. CDR3 coding DNA: TGTGCCAGCAGTTTGGGGGCCTTCGGCTACACCTTC. Translation gives CASSLGAFGYTF.